Below, 21 T cell receptor beta chains from the same sample are listed, as sequenced in a study of blood T cell repertoires in COVID-19. The protocol was immunoSEQ multiplex PCR, while the TCRdb copy is restricted to in-frame clones and leaves out a portion. The table has a few hundred thousand clones, around 92% seen once. What was sequenced was peripheral blood. The receptors were sampled from a man between 18 and 35 years old who had recovered from COVID-19.

This sequence joins TRBV7-9 and TRBJ1-5; D possibly corresponds to TRBD1 (6 bases). The CDR3 totals 15 residues. Germline lookup yields CDR1 SEHNR and CDR2 FQNEAQ (reference sequence). V dropped 3 bases and J dropped 4 bases, with 13 bases sitting between them. The chain's CDR3 is CASSFGGGRNQPQHF. The CDR3 region has the DNA TGTGCCAGCAGCTTCGGGGGGGGGCGAAATCAGCCCCAGCATTTT. Using reference TRBV7-9 and TRBJ1-5 for the parts outside the CDR3, the full variable domain is DTGVSQNPRHKITKRGQNVTFRCDPISEHNRLYWYRQTLGQGPEFLTYFQNEAQLEKSRLLSDRFSAERPKGSFSTLEIQRTEQGDSAMYLCASSFGGGRNQPQHFGDGTRLSIL.

The rearrangement joins TRBV5-1 to TRBJ2-6; D gene unclear. CDR1 SGHRS and CDR2 YFSETQ come from the germline V gene. The V and J ends lost 2 bases and 0 bases respectively, with 6 bases between them. The CDR3 runs 15 residues. CDR3 sequence reads: CASSFSGSGANVLTF. CDR3 sequence (DNA): TGCGCCAGCAGCTTCTCAGGCTCTGGGGCCAACGTCCTGACTTTC.

The chain recombines TRBV6-2 or TRBV6-3 with TRBJ2-5; D is uncertain. Germline CDR1 reads MNHEY; CDR2 reads SVGEGT. V was shortened by 5 bases and J by 4 bases, with 8 bases between the two germline ends. This CDR3 contains 12 residues. The CDR3 reads CASSPWLETQYF. CDR3 sequence (DNA): TGTGCCAGCAGTCCCTGGCTAGAGACCCAGTACTTC.

The gene calls are TRBV7-9 and TRBJ1-1, with 7 bases that match TRBD1. The CDR3 has 13 amino acids. Per germline, CDR1 SEHNR and CDR2 FQNEAQ (reference sequence). Trimming cost V 5 bases and J 0 bases; bases outside gene matches: 0. The CDR3 DNA sequence: TGTGCCAGCAGCGGGACAGTGAACACTGAAGCTTTCTTT. This translates into CASSGTVNTEAFF.

The gene calls are TRBV30 and TRBJ2-4; 7 nucleotides match TRBD1. Trimming at V came to 0 bases and at J to 13 bases, leaving 6 bases not matched to a gene. The CDR3 runs to 12 residues. Germline CDR1 and CDR2: GTSNPN and SVGIG (reference sequence). CDR3: CAWSVQGGLQYF. CDR3 nucleotides: TGTGCCTGGAGTGTACAAGGGGGCCTACAGTACTTC.

This chain connects TRBV23-1 to TRBJ1-2, with 10 bases aligning to TRBD1. TRBV23-1 is an open reading frame whose function is uncertain. CDR3 length equals 14 residues. V shed 2 bases and J 8 bases; nucleotides not matched to a gene: 5. CDR3 nucleotide sequence: TGCGCCAGCAGTCAAGGCCGGGACAGGGGAGGCTACACCTTC. Translating gives CASSQGRDRGGYTF.

V and J are TRBV6-6 and TRBJ1-4; a weak D match, TRBD1 (6 bases). The germline gives CDR1 MNHNY, CDR2 SVGAGI (reference sequence). Deletions cut 7 bases from V and 6 bases from J, with 18 bases between. CDR3 size: 15 residues. This CDR3 reads CASNNWDNAYEKLFF. In nucleotides, the CDR3 is TGTGCCAGCAACAACTGGGACAATGCCTATGAAAAACTGTTTTTT.

The rearrangement uses TRBV5-1 and TRBJ2-5, with 10 nucleotides matching TRBD2. Trimming took 4 bases from V and 3 from J; bases not matched to a gene: 3. CDR1 is SGHRS and CDR2 is YFSETQ in the germline V gene. CDR3 size: 14 residues. Written as DNA, the CDR3 is TGCGCCAGCAGCACCGGGACTAGCGAAGAGACCCAGTACTTC. This encodes CASSTGTSEETQYF.

This clone has only one observation. V is TRBV11-2 and J is TRBJ2-7, with D perhaps matching TRBD1 (5 bases). The CDR3 totals 16 residues. V lost 5 bases and J lost 5, with 22 bases in between. Germline assignment: CDR1 SGHAT and CDR2 FQNNGV. The CDR3 spells CASSPRQSPTINEQYF. CDR3 nucleotide sequence: TGTGCCAGCAGCCCCCGACAGTCTCCAACGATTAACGAGCAGTACTTC.

The chain combines TRBV15 with TRBJ2-1; maybe TRBD2 (5 bases). V lost 0 bases and J lost 10, with 10 bases in between. The germline V gene encodes CDR1 LNHNV and CDR2 YYDKDF (reference sequence). CDR3 length: 13 amino acids. In nucleotides, the CDR3 is TGTGCCACCAGCAGAGATCCAGCGGAAGAGCAGTTCTTC. As protein: CATSRDPAEEQFF.

The rearrangement joins TRBV19 to TRBJ2-5; no reliable D call. From germline, CDR1 is LNHDA and CDR2 SQIVND (reference sequence). The V gene lost 4 bases and the J gene lost 4 bases, with 16 bases spanning the gap. This CDR3 region has 15 residues. CDR3 DNA: TGTGCCAGTAGTACGCCCCGGCCGGGTGGAGAGACCCAGTACTTC. Translation gives CASSTPRPGGETQYF.

The chain uses TRBV11-3 and TRBJ2-3; D remains ambiguous. Trimming took off 2 bases at V and 2 bases at J, with 8 bases between the two ends. The V gene's germline CDR1 is SGHNT and CDR2 YENEEA. CDR3 length equals 14 residues. CDR3 amino acids: CASSLSGYTDTQYF. As DNA, the CDR3 is TGTGCCAGCAGCTTATCAGGATACACAGATACGCAGTATTTT.

Here the CDR3 DNA reads TGCGCCAGCAGGGCCAGGATGGATGAGCAGTTCTTC. Its translation is CASRARMDEQFF. The rearrangement uses TRBV10-1 and TRBJ2-1; no reliable D call. V lost 6 bases and J 8 bases, leaving 11 bases between the germline ends. CDR3 length equals 12 residues. CDR1 is WNHNN, CDR2 SYGVQD, per germline (reference sequence).

The rearrangement links TRBV2 to TRBJ1-5, with 8 bases matching TRBD1. CDR1 and CDR2 from the germline V gene are SNHLY and FYNNEI. The CDR3 contains 14 residues. V shed 7 bases, J shed 4 bases, and the junction held 6 bases outside the gene matches. The CDR3 here is CASIDRGGNQPQHF. The CDR3 DNA reads TGTGCCAGCATCGACAGGGGCGGAAATCAGCCCCAGCATTTT.

In its sample, this clone was seen a few times. The chain combines TRBV12-3 or TRBV12-4 with TRBJ2-7; possible D gene TRBD1, 5 bases. This CDR3 is 12 amino acids long. The ends were cut back, 1 base at V and 5 bases at J, with 6 bases in the middle. The CDR3 loop reads CASSLVRDEQYF. The CDR3 DNA reads as TGTGCCAGCAGTTTAGTCAGGGACGAGCAGTACTTC.

The chain couples TRBV12-5 to TRBJ1-2, with D possibly TRBD1 on 6 matching bases. Trimming pared 3 bases from V and 2 bases from J, leaving 13 bases between. Germline V lookup: CDR1 LGHNT, CDR2 FRNRAP. The CDR3 sequence is 15 residues long. In DNA form, the CDR3 reads TGTGCTAGTGGTTTACAGGGCCGGGAAAACTATGGCTACACCTTC. Its translation is CASGLQGRENYGYTF.

This rearrangement joins TRBV10-2 to TRBJ1-5; D is uncertain. V was shortened by 3 bases and J by 4 bases, with 7 bases between the two germline ends. Germline V lookup: CDR1 WSHSY, CDR2 SAAADI. CDR3 length equals 13 residues. The CDR3 DNA reads as TGCGCCAGCAGTGAAGCTGAAAATCAGCCCCAGCATTTT. This translates into CASSEAENQPQHF.

The rearrangement uses TRBV20-1 and TRBJ1-3; D remains ambiguous. Between the trimmed V and J ends, which lost 6 bases and 0 bases, there was a span of 3 bases. This CDR3 contains 11 residues. CDR1 is DFQATT, CDR2 SNEGSKA, per germline (reference sequence). CDR3 in DNA: TGCAGTGCGTACTCTGGAAACACCATATATTTT. Amino acid sequence: CSAYSGNTIYF.

The chain links TRBV4-3 to TRBJ2-3; a possible D gene is TRBD1 (6 bases). From germline, CDR1 is LGHNA and CDR2 YSLEER. The V and J ends lost 4 bases and 2 bases respectively, with 13 bases between them. This CDR3 has 15 amino acids. The CDR3 nucleotides read TGCGCCAGCAGCCTGTTTAAGGGGGACACAGATACGCAGTATTTT. Protein product: CASSLFKGDTDTQYF.

The chain uses TRBV15 and TRBJ2-5; D unclear. V lost 1 base and J 5 bases, leaving 14 bases between the germline ends. This CDR3 region has 15 residues. Germline assignment: CDR1 LNHNV and CDR2 YYDKDF (reference sequence). CDR3 coding DNA: TGTGCCACCAGCAGAGTAGTAGCTACTCGGGAGACCCAGTACTTC. This translates into CATSRVVATRETQYF.

The chain is built from TRBV18 and TRBJ1-1, with D unresolved. Trimming left V 6 bases short and J 0 bases short, with 8 bases between. Germline lookup yields CDR1 KGHSH and CDR2 LQKENI. This CDR3 comprises 13 residues. DNA of the CDR3: TGTGCCAGCTCCTTTGGGCTGAACACTGAAGCTTTCTTT. Protein sequence: CASSFGLNTEAFF.